This T cell receptor beta chain was recorded in a study of cytotoxic CD8 clonotypes in ibrutinib-treated CLL. Study background: The patients, about ten relapsed/refractory and roughly 15 treatment-naive, included fewer than 18 who were IGHV unmutated. Mean productive templates were about 250,000; mean productive rearrangements were around 86,000.

Germline values: CDR1 SGHRS, CDR2 YFSETQ. V was shortened by 4 bases and J by 2 bases, with 13 bases between the two germline ends. The CDR3 covers 14 residues. Clones were sequenced by immunoSEQ multiplex PCR, and TCRdb holds only the in-frame ones, with some missing. The repertoire includes some 200,000 clones, about four fifths of them detected once, and about 10% sits in the top ten. Sequences were derived from PBMCs, sampled after 12 months of ibrutinib treatment. J is TRBJ2-7 and V is TRBV5-1; the D call may be TRBD1 or TRBD2 (5 bases each). The TCR sequence derives from a human donor with chronic lymphocytic leukemia. In DNA form, the CDR3 reads TGCGCCAGCAGCGCCGGGACCCTAACCTACGAGCAGTACTTC. Its protein is CASSAGTLTYEQYF.